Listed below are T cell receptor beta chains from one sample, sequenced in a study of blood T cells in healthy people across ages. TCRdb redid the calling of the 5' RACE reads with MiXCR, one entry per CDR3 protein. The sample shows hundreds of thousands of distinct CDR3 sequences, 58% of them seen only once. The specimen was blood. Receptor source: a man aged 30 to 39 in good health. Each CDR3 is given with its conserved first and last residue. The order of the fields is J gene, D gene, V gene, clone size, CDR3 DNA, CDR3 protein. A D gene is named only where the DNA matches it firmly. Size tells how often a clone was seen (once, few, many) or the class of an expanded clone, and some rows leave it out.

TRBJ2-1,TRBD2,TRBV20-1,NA,TGCAGTGCTAACCCAGCGGGATATGACAATGAGCAGTTCTTC,CSANPAGYDNEQFF
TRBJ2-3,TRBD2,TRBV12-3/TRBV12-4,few,TGTGCCAGCAGTTGCGGGGGGACCGCAGATACGCAATATTTT,CASSCGGTADTQYF
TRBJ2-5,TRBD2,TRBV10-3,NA,TGTGCCATCAGCCCACTAGCGACGGGTACGGAGACCCAGTACTTC,CAISPLATGTETQYF
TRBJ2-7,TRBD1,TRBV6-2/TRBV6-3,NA,TGTGCCAGCAGTTACCCGGGACAGGGGGCTACCGAGCAGTACTTC,CASSYPGQGATEQYF
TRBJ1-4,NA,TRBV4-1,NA,TGCGCCAGCAGCCAAGGGACCCCGGGGCAACCTGATGGAAAACTGTTTTTT,CASSQGTPGQPDGKLFF
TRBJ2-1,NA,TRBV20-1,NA,TGCAGTGCTAGAATACGGGGGCGAGTATACAATGAGCAGTTCTTC,CSARIRGRVYNEQFF
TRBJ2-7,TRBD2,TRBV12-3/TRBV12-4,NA,TGTGCCAGCAGCCTAGCTAGCGGGAGCCCGGGCGAGCAGTACTTC,CASSLASGSPGEQYF
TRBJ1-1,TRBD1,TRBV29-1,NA,TGCAGCGTGGAGACCGGGACAGGGGACGCTGAAGCTTTCTTT,CSVETGTGDAEAFF
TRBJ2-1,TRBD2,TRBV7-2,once,TGTGCCAGCAGTCCGGGACTAGTGCCCAATGAGCAGTTCTTC,CASSPGLVPNEQFF
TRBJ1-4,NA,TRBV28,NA,TGTGCCAGCAGTTTTGGAGCAGGGGTAACGACTAATGAAAAACTGTTTTTT,CASSFGAGVTTNEKLFF
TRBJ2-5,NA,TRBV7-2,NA,TGTGCCAGCAGTCCCTCCGAGGAGACCCAGTACTTC,CASSPSEETQYF
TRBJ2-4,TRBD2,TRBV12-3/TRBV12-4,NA,TGTGCCAGCAGTTTGGGACGTGCGGGAGAGCAGTACTTC,CASSLGRAGEQYF
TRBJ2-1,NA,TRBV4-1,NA,TGCGCCAGCAGCAATGTGGGTGAGCAGTTCTTC,CASSNVGEQFF
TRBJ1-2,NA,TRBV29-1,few,TGCAGCGCTAGAGGACAGCCAGGATATGGCTACACCTTC,CSARGQPGYGYTF
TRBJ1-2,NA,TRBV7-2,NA,TGTGCCAGCAGCTTAGCGGCGGGGAAGTACTATGGCTACACCTTC,CASSLAAGKYYGYTF
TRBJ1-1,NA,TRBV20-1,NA,TGCAGTGCTAGAGTGGGAGAACGAAGAACTGAAGCTTTCTTT,CSARVGERRTEAFF
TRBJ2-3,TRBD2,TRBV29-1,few,TGCAGCGTTGCGCGAGGACTAGCCCGTAGCACAGATACGCAGTATTTT,CSVARGLARSTDTQYF
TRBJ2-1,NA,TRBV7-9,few,TGTGCCAGCAGCCTCAAGTTGGAAGCGGACTTCTCCTACAATGAGCAGTTCTTC,CASSLKLEADFSYNEQFF
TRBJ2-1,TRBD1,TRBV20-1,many,TGCAGTGCCCCCTGGACAGGGGCCACCCATGAGCAGTTCTTC,CSAPWTGATHEQFF
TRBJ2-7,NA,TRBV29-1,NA,TGCAGCGTTGACGGCACCCGAGGAGAGCAGTACTTC,CSVDGTRGEQYF
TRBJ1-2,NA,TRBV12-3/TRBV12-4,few,TGTGCCAGCAGGGGGGACGGGGTCTATGGCTACACCTTC,CASRGDGVYGYTF
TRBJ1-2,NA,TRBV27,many,TGTGCCAGCAGTCCCTATGGCTACACCTTC,CASSPYGYTF
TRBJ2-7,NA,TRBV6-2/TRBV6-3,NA,TGTGCCAGCAGTTACGGGGGATCGATTACTGCCTACGAGCAGTACTTC,CASSYGGSITAYEQYF
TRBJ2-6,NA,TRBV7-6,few,TGTGCCAGCAGCAATATCCACTCTGGGGCCAACGTCCTGACTTTC,CASSNIHSGANVLTF
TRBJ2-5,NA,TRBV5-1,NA,TGCGCCAGCAGCTTCGCCAGCTGGGGAGAGACCCAGTACTTC,CASSFASWGETQYF
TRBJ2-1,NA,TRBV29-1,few,TGCAGCGTTGTCCCCCTTCTAGCGAGCTCCTACAATGAGCAGTTCTTC,CSVVPLLASSYNEQFF
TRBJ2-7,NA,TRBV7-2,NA,TGTGCCAGCAGCTCTACAGGGCCCGAGCAGTACTTC,CASSSTGPEQYF
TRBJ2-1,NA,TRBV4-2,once,TGTGCCAGCAGCTCCCGACGGGGTTCACTTAACAATGAGCAGTTCTTC,CASSSRRGSLNNEQFF
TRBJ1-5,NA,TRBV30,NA,TGTGCCTGGAGTTCGGGCCGAAGCAATCAGCCCCAGCATTTT,CAWSSGRSNQPQHF
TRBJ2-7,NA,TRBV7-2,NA,TGTGCCAGCAGGGACAGAAGAGGATCCTACGAGCAGTACTTC,CASRDRRGSYEQYF
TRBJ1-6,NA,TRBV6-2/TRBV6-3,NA,TGTGCCAGCAGGGAGGCCAGCGGATCACCCCTCCACTTT,CASREASGSPLHF
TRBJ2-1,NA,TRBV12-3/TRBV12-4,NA,TGTGCCAGCAGTGAGACGGTTCAGCAGTTCTTC,CASSETVQQFF
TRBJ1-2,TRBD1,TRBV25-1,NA,TGTGCCAGTTCCTCGAGAGACAGGGTCGATGGCTACACCTTC,CASSSRDRVDGYTF
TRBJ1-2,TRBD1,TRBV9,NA,TGTGCCAGCAGCGTAGCCGGGACAGGGGCAAGCTATGGCTACACCTTC,CASSVAGTGASYGYTF
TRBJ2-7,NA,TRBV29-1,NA,TGCAGCGTTGTACGGGACTTCTACTCCTACGAGCAGTACTTC,CSVVRDFYSYEQYF
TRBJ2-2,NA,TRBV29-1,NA,TGCAGCGTTCTACCTCAGATGAACACCGGGGAGCTGTTTTTT,CSVLPQMNTGELFF
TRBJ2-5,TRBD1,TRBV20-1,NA,TGCAGTGCGATCCCCGGACAGGGCCAAGAGACCCAGTACTTC,CSAIPGQGQETQYF
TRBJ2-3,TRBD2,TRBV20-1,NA,TGCAGTGCTAGAGATCGACTAGCGGGGGGGTCAGATACGCAGTATTTT,CSARDRLAGGSDTQYF
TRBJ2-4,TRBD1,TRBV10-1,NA,TGCGCCAGCAGTGTCCAGGGGGCAAAACAGTACTTC,CASSVQGAKQYF
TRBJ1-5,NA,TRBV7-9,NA,TGTGCCAGCAGCTTCGGTATTCAGCCCCAGCATTTT,CASSFGIQPQHF
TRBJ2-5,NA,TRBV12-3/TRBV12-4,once,TGTGCCAGCAGTCATAGGGACTTTCAAGAGACCCAGTACTTC,CASSHRDFQETQYF
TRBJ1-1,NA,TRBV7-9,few,TGTGCCAGCGGCCAAGTGGGAGGGACTGAAGCTTTCTTT,CASGQVGGTEAFF
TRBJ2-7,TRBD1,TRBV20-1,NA,TGCAGTGCTAGCTCCGGGACAGCAGTCTACGAGCAGTACTTC,CSASSGTAVYEQYF
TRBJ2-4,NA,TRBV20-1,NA,TGCAGTGCTAGAGGGGACCGACTGGGATCAGGCAACATTCAGTACTTC,CSARGDRLGSGNIQYF
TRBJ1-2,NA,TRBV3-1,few,TGTGCCAGCAGCCAAGATGTCGAATGGAGAATCTATGGCTACACCTTC,CASSQDVEWRIYGYTF
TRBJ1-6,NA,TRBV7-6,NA,TGTGCCAGCAGCTCACGGACAGACTATAATTCACCCCTCCACTTT,CASSSRTDYNSPLHF
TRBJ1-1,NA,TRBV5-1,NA,TGCGCCAGCAGCCCGGGCGGTACCTACACTGAAGCTTTCTTT,CASSPGGTYTEAFF
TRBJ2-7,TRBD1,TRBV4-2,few,TGTGCCAGCAGCGAAGACCAGACAGGGACCTACGAGCAGTACTTC,CASSEDQTGTYEQYF
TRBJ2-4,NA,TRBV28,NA,TGTGCCAGCAGAACCCGGACGGAGGGGGCCAAAAACATTCAGTACTTC,CASRTRTEGAKNIQYF
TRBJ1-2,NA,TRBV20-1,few,TGCAGTGCTAGTGGGACCTATGGCTACACCTTC,CSASGTYGYTF
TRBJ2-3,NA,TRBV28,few,TGTGCCAGCAGTAAGGAGCCGTCCACGCAGTATTTT,CASSKEPSTQYF
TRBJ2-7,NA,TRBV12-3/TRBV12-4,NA,TGTGCCAGCACAGGGGTTATGAATTACGAGCAGTACTTC,CASTGVMNYEQYF
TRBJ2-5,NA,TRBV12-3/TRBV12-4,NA,TGTGCCAGCGGGGAACCACAAGAGACCCAGTACTTC,CASGEPQETQYF
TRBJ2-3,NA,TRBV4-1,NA,TGCGCCAGCAGCCGGACTGTTGATCTCACAGATACGCAGTATTTT,CASSRTVDLTDTQYF
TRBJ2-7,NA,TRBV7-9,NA,TGTGCCAGCAGCTCTAGTAGTATCGGGACCCGAGTCGAGCAGTACTTC,CASSSSSIGTRVEQYF
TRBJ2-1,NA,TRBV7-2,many,TGTGCCAGCAGCTCCCAACTGGGCTATGAGCAGTTCTTC,CASSSQLGYEQFF
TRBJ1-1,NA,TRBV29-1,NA,TGCAGCGTTTTCCCGGGAAGCGAGTCTTTCTTT,CSVFPGSESFF
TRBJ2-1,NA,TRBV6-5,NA,TGTGCCAGCATAGAAAGCGGTTACGGCAATGAGCAGTTCTTC,CASIESGYGNEQFF
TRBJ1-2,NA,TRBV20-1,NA,TGCAGTGCTCAGGAGGACAGAAACTATGGCTACACCTTC,CSAQEDRNYGYTF
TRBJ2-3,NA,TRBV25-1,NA,TGTGCCAGCAGTACCCGCCTAGCGAACGGTGGAGATACGCAGTATTTT,CASSTRLANGGDTQYF